One sample yielded the 16 T cell receptor beta chains listed below, sequenced in a study of blood T cell repertoires in COVID-19. The protocol was immunoSEQ multiplex PCR, while the TCRdb copy is restricted to in-frame clones and leaves out a portion. The table records about 380,000 clones, 85% of them present only once. The specimen was peripheral blood. The receptors here all came from a woman between 18 and 29 years old with acute or convalescent COVID-19.

V usage is TRBV7-3 and J usage is TRBJ1-3, with D perhaps TRBD1 (5 bases). Germline V CDR1 and CDR2: SGHTA, FQGTGA. V was pared by 6 bases and J by 0 bases, with 9 bases between. The CDR3 covers 14 residues. The CDR3 sequence: CASRTDPSGNTIYF. The CDR3 coding sequence is TGTGCCAGCAGGACAGACCCCTCTGGAAACACCATATATTTT. The variable domain in full, with the rest retrieved from reference TRBV7-3 and TRBJ1-3, is GAGVSQTPSNKVTEKGKYVELRCDPISGHTALYWYRQSLGQGPEFLIYFQGTGAADDSGLPNDRFFAVRPEGSVSTLKIQRTERGDSAVYLCASRTDPSGNTIYFGEGSWLTVV.

The chain has TRBV4-1 and TRBJ1-2; unclear D gene. The CDR3 consists of 17 residues. Germline-derived CDR1 and CDR2 are MGHRA and YSYEKL. The germline V and J ends were trimmed by 0 bases and 4 bases, with 18 bases remaining between them. CDR3 sequence (DNA): TGCGCCAGCAGCCAAGATCGAGCCGGGGAAGGGTCCTATGGCTACACCTTC. Protein: CASSQDRAGEGSYGYTF.

This CDR3 is CASRLTGANQPQHF. The CDR3, as DNA: TGTGCCAGTAGGCTAACTGGGGCTAATCAGCCCCAGCATTTT. The chain couples TRBV19 to TRBJ1-5; a possible D gene is TRBD1 (5 bases). The CDR3 is 14 amino acids. Trimming took off 6 bases at V and 4 bases at J, with 13 bases between the two ends. Germline CDR1 LNHDA, CDR2 SQIVND (reference sequence). Complete variable domain (other parts from reference TRBV19 and TRBJ1-5): DGGITQSPKYLFRKEGQNVTLSCEQNLNHDAMYWYRQDPGQGLRLIYYSQIVNDFQKGDIAEGYSVSREKKESFPLTVTSAQKNPTAFYLCASRLTGANQPQHFGDGTRLSIL.

Here the CDR3 reads CASSVEGLAKETQYF. CDR3 nucleotide sequence: TGTGCCAGCAGCGTAGAGGGACTAGCAAAGGAGACCCAGTACTTC. The chain joins TRBV9 to TRBJ2-5, with TRBD2 identical over 9 bases. The J segment lost 5 bases and the V segment lost 0 bases, leaving 5 bases of the junction unmatched. From germline, CDR1 is SGDLS and CDR2 YYNGEE. The CDR3 sequence is 15 residues long.

The V call is TRBV9, the J call TRBJ2-2; D might be TRBD2 (7 bases). The germline V gene encodes CDR1 SGDLS and CDR2 YYNGEE. This CDR3 spans 16 amino acids. V was cut by 0 bases and J by 5 bases, with 14 bases left in between. The CDR3 DNA reads as TGTGCCAGCAGCGTAGGAGGGGGGGGCCCGACCGGGGAGCTGTTTTTT. Its translation is CASSVGGGGPTGELFF.

The rearrangement uses TRBV9 and TRBJ2-2; D gene ambiguous. With 2 bases removed from V and 7 bases from J, the gap between germline ends came to 6 bases. CDR3 length equals 12 residues. CDR1 and CDR2 from the germline V gene are SGDLS and YYNGEE. The DNA of the CDR3 is TGTGCCAGCAGCGTTCGGGTCGGGGAGCTGTTTTTT. It specifies CASSVRVGELFF.

Only a few counts were recorded for this clone. The J gene is TRBJ1-1, the V gene TRBV12-3 or TRBV12-4; a possible D gene is TRBD1 (6 bases). Trimming removed 6 bases at V and 4 bases at J, with 12 bases between. The CDR3 runs to 13 residues. The CDR3 DNA reads as TGTGCCAGCAGCCGGGAGGGGGGCACTGAAGCTTTCTTT. Translated: CASSREGGTEAFF.

This sequence joins TRBV15 and TRBJ1-4, with 9 positions matching TRBD1. With 6 bases clipped from V and 4 bases from J, the junction kept 3 bases outside the gene matches. Germline-derived CDR1 and CDR2 are LNHNV and YYDKDF (reference sequence). The CDR3 extends over 14 amino acids. CDR3: CATRYRGLNEKLFF. DNA of the CDR3: TGTGCCACCAGATACAGGGGGCTTAATGAAAAACTGTTTTTT.

The J gene is TRBJ1-5, the V gene TRBV24-1; D not certain. The V gene lost 3 bases and the J gene lost 5 bases, with 13 bases spanning the gap. Germline-derived CDR1 and CDR2 are KGHDR and SFDVKD. The CDR3 has 15 residues. CDR3 loop: CATSDADAGYQPQHF. For the CDR3, the DNA is TGTGCCACCAGTGATGCGGACGCGGGGTATCAGCCCCAGCATTTT.

The rearrangement uses TRBV28 and TRBJ1-2, with 8 bases fitting TRBD1. Germline CDR1 is MDHEN and CDR2 is SYDVKM. This CDR3 is built from 15 residues. The V and J ends lost 6 bases and 2 bases, in that order; junction bases with no gene match: 8. The CDR3 region has the DNA TGTGCCAGCAGCCGTCCCGGGACAGGAAACTATGGCTACACCTTC. Protein sequence: CASSRPGTGNYGYTF.

The V gene is TRBV19, the J gene TRBJ1-3; 7 bases are a match to TRBD1. From germline, CDR1 is LNHDA and CDR2 SQIVND (reference sequence). V lost 2 bases to trimming and J lost 4 bases; unmatched junction nucleotides: 5. The CDR3 loop spans 15 amino acids. In nucleotides, the CDR3 is TGTGCCAGTAGTATAATGGGGACAGACGGAAACACCATATATTTT. This encodes CASSIMGTDGNTIYF.

The V and J genes are TRBV15 and TRBJ1-4; maybe TRBD1 (5 bases). V gave up 0 bases and J gave up 5 bases, with 10 bases separating them. The CDR3 spans 15 residues. CDR1 and CDR2 (germline): LNHNV, YYDKDF (reference sequence). CDR3 sequence: CATSRDGRTNEKLFF. In DNA, the CDR3 is TGTGCCACCAGCAGAGACGGCAGGACAAATGAAAAACTGTTTTTT.

The rearrangement links TRBV7-2 to TRBJ1-2; D call uncertain. Trimming took 4 bases from V and 8 from J, leaving 17 bases between them. The CDR3 extends over 14 amino acids. Looked up from germline, CDR1 is SGHTA and CDR2 is FQGNSA. The CDR3 bases are TGTGCCAGCAGCTGGGGAGGACCTGTGCAGGGCTACACCTTC. Translating gives CASSWGGPVQGYTF. Drawing the rest from reference TRBV7-2 and TRBJ1-2, the complete variable domain is GAGVSQSPSNKVTEKGKDVELRCDPISGHTALYWYRQSLGQGLEFLIYFQGNSAPDKSGLPSDRFSAERTGGSVSTLTIQRTQQEDSAVYLCASSWGGPVQGYTFGSGTRLTVV.

This clone was seen repeatedly, ten times or more. The chain carries TRBV19 and TRBJ1-1, with D possibly being TRBD1 (5 bases). The ends were cut back, 3 bases at V and 9 bases at J, with 17 bases in the middle. CDR3 length: 14 residues. The germline CDR1 and CDR2 sequences are LNHDA and SQIVND (reference sequence). The DNA for the CDR3 is TGTGCCAGTAGTATGGGGCAGCACGCCGACAAAGCTTTCTTT. This codes for CASSMGQHADKAFF.

This chain joins TRBV27 and TRBJ1-2; 9 bases are a match to TRBD1. V shed 5 bases and J 0 bases; nucleotides not matched to a gene: 22. Per germline, CDR1 MNHEY and CDR2 SMNVEV (reference sequence). The CDR3 extends over 21 amino acids. The CDR3 DNA reads TGTGCCAGCAGTGAACCGGGACAGGGAGGGGAGGCGAGTTTGGCTAACTATGGCTACACCTTC. Its translation: CASSEPGQGGEASLANYGYTF.

The sample holds one count of this clone. This chain links TRBV20-1 with TRBJ1-5; D gene ambiguous. The CDR3 totals 11 residues. The V end lost 2 bases, the J end lost 7 bases, and 6 bases lay between the germline ends. Germline-derived CDR1 and CDR2 are DFQATT and SNEGSKA (reference sequence). The DNA for the CDR3 is TGCAGTGCTAGAAACGGGCAGCCCCAGCATTTT. Translation gives CSARNGQPQHF.